One sample yielded the 25 T cell receptor beta chains listed below, sequenced in a study of T-cell reconstitution after alpha-beta-depleted transplantation in children. A library of TCRbeta sequences, prepared with unique molecular identifiers, was generated. TCRdb re-called the PCR reads through MiXCR, storing one row per CDR3 protein. The sample lists about 260,000 distinct CDR3 sequences, just under 8.5% occurring once. The sample was PBMCs, mostly from graft donor cells, taken 180 days after TCRalphabeta/CD19-depleted stem cell transplant. All receptors derive from a male patient under 18 who had a stem cell transplant for acute lymphoblastic leukemia, so the T cells may come from the graft donor.

There are many counts of this clonotype. The chain combines TRBV9 with TRBJ1-2; D unclear. Trimming left V 4 bases short and J 3 bases short, with 22 bases between. Germline lookup yields CDR1 SGDLS and CDR2 YYNGEE. The CDR3 is 17 residues long. This CDR3 is CASSLPVVAGRDYGYTF. CDR3 coding DNA: TGTGCCAGCAGCCTTCCCGTGGTTGCAGGAAGGGACTATGGCTACACCTTC.

V usage is TRBV27 and J usage is TRBJ2-6; D remains ambiguous. This CDR3 region has 18 residues. The germline V and J ends were trimmed by 3 bases and 2 bases, with 17 bases remaining between them. Germline V gene data show CDR1 as MNHEY and CDR2 as SMNVEV (reference sequence). CDR3 in DNA: TGTGCCAGCAGTTTCCCCTTTGATCCCGGAGCTGGGGCCAACGTCCTGACTTTC. Translated: CASSFPFDPGAGANVLTF.

Remarks on this clonotype: A much larger clone is a single base away; this may be a read error. The V gene is TRBV2, the J gene TRBJ2-1; D gene ambiguous. The CDR3 contains 13 residues. Germline CDR1 reads SNHLY; CDR2 reads FYNNEI. For the CDR3, the DNA is TGTGCCAGAAGTGAGTTTAGCTACAATGAGCAGTTCTTC. Protein product: CARSEFSYNEQFF.

This clonotype was recorded at least ten times. The chain carries TRBV9 and TRBJ2-5; D not resolved. Trimming took off 0 bases at V and 1 base at J, with 7 bases between the two ends. The CDR3 is 14 residues long. CDR1 and CDR2 from the germline V gene are SGDLS and YYNGEE. CDR3 in DNA: TGTGCCAGCAGCGTAGGACTGACCCAAGAGACCCAGTACTTC. This gives the protein CASSVGLTQETQYF.

Many counts were recorded for this clonotype. J is TRBJ2-5 and V is TRBV5-1, with 11 bases lining up with TRBD2. Germline CDR1 reads SGHRS; CDR2 reads YFSETQ. Losses at the gene ends were 0 bases for V and 3 bases for J; bases not matched to a gene: 1. The CDR3 is 15 amino acids. CDR3: CASSLVAGGKETQYF. The CDR3 bases are TGCGCCAGCAGCTTGGTAGCGGGGGGGAAAGAGACCCAGTACTTC.

This clonotype has at least ten counts. The chain recombines TRBV20-1 with TRBJ2-5; 8 nucleotides match TRBD2. The V gene's germline CDR1 is DFQATT and CDR2 SNEGSKA (reference sequence). The CDR3 has 14 residues. Unmatched junction bases numbered 10, after V lost 5 bases and J lost 5 bases. CDR3 region: CSAGSGRAGETQYF. The CDR3, as DNA: TGCAGTGCTGGCTCCGGGAGGGCGGGGGAGACCCAGTACTTC.

This clonotype was counted many times. The genes are TRBV5-5 and TRBJ2-1, with 10 bases matching TRBD2. V lost 0 bases and J lost 7; bases outside the gene matches: 7. CDR3 length: 16 residues. CDR1 is SGHKS, CDR2 YYEKEE, per germline (reference sequence). The CDR3 DNA reads as TGTGCCAGCAGCTTGGCGGCTAGCGGGAGTCAGAATGAGCAGTTCTTC. Translating gives CASSLAASGSQNEQFF.

This clonotype was detected many times. V and J are TRBV20-1 and TRBJ2-1, with 12 bases fitting TRBD2. J was trimmed by 15 bases and V by 0 bases; bases with no gene match: 6. Germline CDR1 is DFQATT and CDR2 is SNEGSKA (reference sequence). This CDR3 region has 13 residues. CDR3 coding DNA: TGCAGTGCTAGAGATCAACTAGCGGGAGGTCCGTTCTTC. Amino acid sequence: CSARDQLAGGPFF.

This clonotype occurred many times. V usage is TRBV5-1 and J usage is TRBJ2-1, with TRBD2 identical over 12 bases. Unmatched junction bases numbered 13, after V lost 4 bases and J lost 8 bases. The germline gives CDR1 SGHRS, CDR2 YFSETQ. CDR3 size: 17 residues. The CDR3 coding sequence is TGCGCCAGCAGCCGTTTCACTAGCGGGGGGATTGGAGATGAGCAGTTCTTC. Translating it yields CASSRFTSGGIGDEQFF.

This clonotype was seen repeatedly, ten times or more. The V call is TRBV12-3 or TRBV12-4, the J call TRBJ2-3; the match to TRBD1 covers 8 bases. Trimming at V came to 4 bases and at J to 0 bases, leaving 12 bases not matched to a gene. This CDR3 is 18 amino acids long. The CDR3 DNA reads TGTGCCAGCAGTTCCCGGGACAGGAGGCCCCCGAGCACAGATACGCAGTATTTT. Protein sequence: CASSSRDRRPPSTDTQYF.

This clonotype occurred many times. The chain couples TRBV12-3 or TRBV12-4 to TRBJ2-1, with 9 nucleotides matching TRBD2. Trimming took 5 bases from V and 6 from J; bases not matched to a gene: 5. CDR3 size: 14 residues. CDR3 amino acids: CASSPGLAPNEQFF. The CDR3 nucleotides are TGTGCCAGCAGTCCGGGACTAGCCCCCAATGAGCAGTTCTTC.

In this sample, this clonotype turned up many times. The chain combines TRBV24-1 with TRBJ2-3; D remains ambiguous. With 4 bases removed from V and 4 bases from J, the gap between germline ends came to 8 bases. Germline CDR1 KGHDR, CDR2 SFDVKD. CDR3 size: 13 residues. CDR3 region: CATSDLFADTQYF. Written as DNA, the CDR3 is TGTGCCACCAGTGACCTCTTCGCAGATACGCAGTATTTT.

This clonotype was seen many times. This CDR3 reads CASSHPTGTSTDTQYF. CDR3 sequence (DNA): TGCGCCAGCAGCCATCCGACAGGGACCTCCACAGATACGCAGTATTTT. The chain combines TRBV4-1 with TRBJ2-3; 7 bases match TRBD1. The V and J ends lost 3 bases and 2 bases, in that order; junction bases with no gene match: 8. Germline V lookup: CDR1 MGHRA, CDR2 YSYEKL. The CDR3 runs to 16 residues.

This clonotype occurred many times. The V and J genes are TRBV12-3 or TRBV12-4 and TRBJ1-2; TRBD1 agrees at 7 bases. This CDR3 has 14 amino acids. V lost 6 bases and J lost 4; bases outside the gene matches: 8. Written as DNA, the CDR3 is TGTGCCAGCAGCCGGGACAGTGGGGCCTATGGCTACACCTTC. This sequence encodes CASSRDSGAYGYTF.

This clonotype was seen repeatedly, ten times or more. The chain uses TRBV7-9 and TRBJ2-7; 8 bases are shared with TRBD1. This CDR3 has 16 amino acids. Germline trimming cut 2 bases from V and 5 bases from J; bases unmatched to any gene: 11. Germline-derived CDR1 and CDR2 are SEHNR and FQNEAQ (reference sequence). Written as DNA, the CDR3 is TGTGCCAGCAGCTTAAGCCCTAGGACAGGGTCAAACGAGCAGTACTTC. Encoded protein: CASSLSPRTGSNEQYF.

There are many counts of this clonotype. The rearrangement uses TRBV21-1 and TRBJ2-7; the table names TRBD1, a call not compared with the DNA. TRBV21-1 is a recognized pseudogene. The CDR3 is 14 residues long. In nucleotides, the CDR3 is TGTGCCAGCAGCAAGGTGGAAGGGGGCAACGAGCAGTACTTC. Translated: CASSKVEGGNEQYF.

This clonotype was seen ten or more times. The chain couples TRBV29-1 to TRBJ1-1; D possibly corresponds to TRBD1 (6 bases). The CDR3 runs 11 residues. The V end lost 6 bases, the J end lost 6 bases, and 11 bases lay between the germline ends. CDR1 is SQVTM and CDR2 is ANQGSEA in the germline V gene. CDR3 nucleotide sequence: TGCAGCGTCCCAGGGGTCGCTGAAGCTTTCTTT. Protein sequence: CSVPGVAEAFF.

The V and J genes are TRBV7-9 and TRBJ2-3; possibly TRBD2 for D (5 bases). This CDR3 has 13 amino acids. V dropped 4 bases and J dropped 6 bases, with 11 bases sitting between them. Germline CDR1 is SEHNR and CDR2 is FQNEAQ (reference sequence). DNA of the CDR3: TGTGCCAGCAGCTGGGCCCCGGGGGATACGCAGTATTTT. It encodes CASSWAPGDTQYF. Full variable domain (remainder filled in from reference TRBV7-9 and TRBJ2-3): DTGVSQNPRHKITKRGQNVTFRCDPISEHNRLYWYRQTLGQGPEFLTYFQNEAQLEKSRLLSDRFSAERPKGSFSTLEIQRTEQGDSAMYLCASSWAPGDTQYFGPGTRLTVL.

This clonotype was detected ten times or more. The chain carries TRBV18 and TRBJ2-7, with TRBD1 identical over 8 bases. Trimming took 3 bases from V and 6 from J; bases not matched to a gene: 10. Germline CDR1 reads KGHSH; CDR2 reads LQKENI. This CDR3 spans 15 amino acids. CDR3 in amino acids: CASSPRAGQAGEQYF. CDR3 DNA: TGTGCCAGCTCACCGAGGGCGGGACAGGCGGGCGAGCAGTACTTC.

Ten or more counts support this clonotype. V usage is TRBV9 and J usage is TRBJ1-3, with D tentatively TRBD1 (5 bases). The CDR3 contains 17 residues. V was shortened by 0 bases and J by 0 bases, with 13 bases between the two germline ends. Germline V CDR1 and CDR2: SGDLS, YYNGEE. CDR3 residues: CASSVGTGARSGNTIYF. The CDR3 region has the DNA TGTGCCAGCAGCGTAGGTACCGGGGCCCGCTCTGGAAACACCATATATTTT.

This clonotype was counted ten times or more. The chain is built from TRBV9 and TRBJ2-5; a weak D match, TRBD2 (5 bases). This CDR3 comprises 14 residues. V was clipped by 0 bases and J by 5 bases, with 11 bases between them. Germline V gene data show CDR1 as SGDLS and CDR2 as YYNGEE. The CDR3 spells CASSVDWRRETQYF. CDR3 nucleotides: TGTGCCAGCAGCGTAGATTGGAGGAGGGAGACCCAGTACTTC.

The CDR3 DNA sequence: TGCGCCAGCAGGAGGGACGGGCAGGCCGGCTACACCTTC. Its protein product is CASRRDGQAGYTF. The V and J genes are TRBV10-2 and TRBJ1-2; D is possibly TRBD1 (5 bases). Germline CDR1 is WSHSY and CDR2 is SAAADI. V lost 6 bases and J lost 8, with 16 bases in between. The CDR3 spans 13 residues.

The sample holds many counts of this clonotype. The V gene is TRBV28, the J gene TRBJ1-1, with D perhaps matching TRBD1 (6 bases). V was cut by 5 bases and J by 0 bases, with 22 bases left in between. Germline loops: CDR1 MDHEN, CDR2 SYDVKM. The CDR3 runs to 18 residues. The CDR3 sequence: CASSTPPRGGQVNTEAFF. In DNA, the CDR3 is TGTGCCAGCAGTACCCCTCCTCGAGGGGGGCAAGTGAACACTGAAGCTTTCTTT.

This clonotype was detected ten times or more. The chain couples TRBV15 to TRBJ2-2, with 7 bases matching TRBD2. V trimming: 1 base; J trimming: 4 bases; junction bases outside the gene matches: 3. The CDR3 has 15 amino acids. In germline, CDR1 is LNHNV, CDR2 YYDKDF (reference sequence). The CDR3 sequence is CATSRGDYLTGELFF. In nucleotides, the CDR3 is TGTGCCACCAGCAGAGGGGACTACCTCACCGGGGAGCTGTTTTTT.

Many counts were recorded for this clonotype. The V call is TRBV3-1, the J call TRBJ2-5; D remains ambiguous. V was pared by 1 base and J by 2 bases, with 5 bases between. Germline CDR1 reads LGHDT; CDR2 reads YNNKEL (reference sequence). The CDR3 runs 13 residues. The CDR3 DNA reads as TGTGCCAGCAGCCAAGGATGGCAAGAGACCCAGTACTTC. It encodes CASSQGWQETQYF.